Below, 2 T cell receptor beta chains from the same sample are listed, as sequenced in a study of blood T cell repertoires in COVID-19. TCRdb keeps only in-frame clones here, not all; method: immunoSEQ multiplex PCR. The data show 200,000 to 250,000 clones, with about nine tenths seen just once and approximately 2.6% held by the top ten. Sequenced: peripheral blood. The receptors shown here come from a woman aged 55 to 70 with acute or convalescent COVID-19.

J is TRBJ2-5 and V is TRBV21-1; the tabulated D call, TRBD2, remains unverified against the DNA. TRBV21-1 is shown as a pseudogene. The CDR3 loop spans 16 amino acids. CDR3 DNA: TGTGCCAGCAGCAACAGCGGGAGGGGAGGACAAGAGACCCAGTACTTC. Translation gives CASSNSGRGGQETQYF.

The V call is TRBV14, the J call TRBJ2-3; 9 bases are a match to TRBD1. Germline V gives CDR1 SGHDN, CDR2 FVKESK. After removal of 0 bases from V and 5 bases from J, the junction contained 3 bases not matched to a gene. This CDR3 region has 15 residues. CDR3 in DNA: TGTGCCAGCAGCCAAGATTGGGACAGGGAAGATACGCAGTATTTT. Translating gives CASSQDWDREDTQYF.